This T cell receptor beta chain was sequenced during a study of T cells expressing NK-cell markers. Study information: In sorted CD3+CD56+NKG2C+, CD3+CD56+NKG2C- and CD3+CD56-NKG2C+ T cells, TCR beta repertoires were obtained.

Note on this clonotype: As yet, its antigen is unknown.

The CDR3 has 16 residues. Germline-derived CDR1 and CDR2 are MNHEY and SVGAGI. TCRdb reprocessed the 5' RACE reads, with one entry per CDR3 protein and no DNA. Reported are roughly 350,000 distinct CDR3 sequences; the ten largest clones contain roughly 5.4%. Study results and caveats: In a group of 5 or 6 donors, dominant NKG2C+ clonotypes represented about 1.0-8% of CD8+ T cells.

The sequence was obtained from a man between 18 and 69 years old in good health. The chain combines TRBV6-5 with TRBJ2-1. Sequencing input: blood T cells: a sorted CD56 or NKG2C T cell subset, CD4+ or CD8+ T cells, or bulk PBMC T cells (not recorded which). CDR3 sequence reads: CASSYAGRRLYNEQFF.